This T cell receptor (beta chain) was documented in a study of blood T cell repertoires in COVID-19 (TCRdb year 2020). Study-level background: The collaborator samples originated in the United States, Italy and Spain and spanned the acute and convalescent phases of COVID-19. The prospective study material was composed of cDNA or gDNA derived from T cells, B-cell-depleted T cells, or PBMCs. Subjects who had been exposed to COVID-19, were actively infected with it, or had recovered from it provided the deeply sampled blood TCRbeta repertoires that made up the dataset. The repertoires were made available in a free public database intended to serve as a resource for research on the immune response to SARS-CoV-2. The samples were drawn from two sources: the first 160 participants of the ongoing ImmuneRACE study, and approximately 1,300 subjects contributed by 6 global collaborators. Sample metadata almost always included a de-identified subject ID, COVID-19 status, age in years and sex. Where available, HLA class I and class II types were taken from metadata supplied by the sample provider and were not determined by assay-based typing.

Collaborating institutions collected whole blood in K2EDTA tubes following their own protocols. For TCRbeta analysis, collaborators shipped samples as frozen whole blood, isolated PBMCs, or DNA extracted from either of those sample types. For this clone: There is no known antigen for this receptor. Base quality data are lacking; no much larger clone is found one base away.

Points the paper makes about the study in general: The quantity of clinical and demographic metadata differed by source and by participant and was supplied without curation.

The CDR3 runs 15 residues from the cysteine to the phenylalanine. Kept here is only the CDR3 DNA, which spans 45 bases and is read in frame from base 1. As encoded in the germline V gene, CDR1 is SGHRS while CDR2 is YFSETQ. Trimming costs V 0 bases and J 2 bases, and their ends lie 10 bases apart. TCRbeta CDR3 regions were amplified from genomic DNA using the immunoSEQ Assay, a bias-controlled multiplex PCR. The original methods were these. The number of nucleated cells in each sample was estimated by amplification of reference gene primers within the assay. To quantify the absolute abundance of each unique TCRbeta CDR3 rearrangement, sequence reads were collapsed and filtered. For each sample, productive Simpson clonality was calculated by taking the square root of Simpson's diversity index across productive rearrangements. This is the immuneACCESS table as TCRdb keeps it, with only in-frame sequences that have V and J called. A part of the clones is gone; compared with another copy, unresolved V genes explain less than half, and the rest is unexplained. V and J calls plus clone size are reproduced from that table; the DNA served to infer D and trimming. The sample table records some 33,000 clones; approximately 80% of these occur just once. The top ten clonotypes cover 13% of the sample.

The rearranged segments are TRBV5-1 and TRBJ2-3; the D segment cannot be called with confidence. The receptor was isolated from a human donor in a cohort sampled during active COVID-19. The sample comprised peripheral blood. The DNA sequence is given as TGCGCCAGCAGCTTGGCGGTGCATTCCACAGATACGCAGTATTTT. Its translation is CASSLAVHSTDTQYF.